A selection of T cell receptor beta chains follows, all from one sample in a study of blood T cell repertoires in COVID-19. Only in-frame clones appear in the TCRdb table, and some are missing; sequencing was by immunoSEQ multiplex PCR. The top ten clones hold around 0.8% of a sample with nearly 250,000 clones, 85% to 90% of them seen once. The sequenced sample consisted of PBMCs or T cells enriched from blood (not recorded which). Receptor source: a man in his fifties who had been exposed to COVID-19. CDR3s include the opening cysteine and the closing phenylalanine or tryptophan. Each record gives: clone size, D gene, V gene, J gene, CDR3 protein, CDR3 DNA. The D gene is left open where the match is weak. A row's size may be missing; if present it is once, few, many or a size class.

clone size: once; D gene: TRBD2; V gene: TRBV7-2; J gene: TRBJ2-1; CDR3 protein: CASSNTSGRGIYNEQFF; CDR3 DNA: TGTGCCAGCAGCAATACTAGCGGTCGCGGGATATACAATGAGCAGTTCTTC
clone size: .; D gene: .; V gene: TRBV11-2; J gene: TRBJ1-2; CDR3 protein: CASSLGTRGINYGYTF; CDR3 DNA: TGTGCCAGCAGCTTAGGAACCAGGGGAATTAACTATGGCTACACCTTC
clone size: .; D gene: .; V gene: TRBV24-1; J gene: TRBJ2-5; CDR3 protein: CATSESGVGSETQYF; CDR3 DNA: TGTGCCACCAGTGAATCAGGGGTGGGAAGCGAGACCCAGTACTTC
clone size: .; D gene: TRBD1; V gene: TRBV7-9; J gene: TRBJ1-1; CDR3 protein: CASSAKDRAYTEAFF; CDR3 DNA: TGTGCCAGCAGCGCGAAGGACAGGGCGTACACTGAAGCTTTCTTT
clone size: .; D gene: TRBD1; V gene: TRBV7-3; J gene: TRBJ2-2; CDR3 protein: CASSSGGGELFF; CDR3 DNA: TGTGCCAGCAGCTCAGGGGGCGGGGAGCTGTTTTTT
clone size: .; D gene: TRBD1; V gene: TRBV9; J gene: TRBJ2-6; CDR3 protein: CASSVTGQGRAGANVLTF; CDR3 DNA: TGTGCCAGCAGCGTGACGGGACAGGGTAGGGCTGGGGCCAACGTCCTGACTTTC
clone size: .; D gene: TRBD1; V gene: TRBV18; J gene: TRBJ2-7; CDR3 protein: CASSPGQVVWYEQYF; CDR3 DNA: TGTGCCAGCTCACCAGGACAGGTCGTATGGTACGAGCAGTACTTC
clone size: .; D gene: .; V gene: TRBV9; J gene: TRBJ2-1; CDR3 protein: CASSVDNRELEQFF; CDR3 DNA: TGTGCCAGCAGCGTGGATAACAGGGAACTTGAGCAGTTCTTC
clone size: .; D gene: TRBD1; V gene: TRBV7-9; J gene: TRBJ1-6; CDR3 protein: CASSAWGQRDSPLHF; CDR3 DNA: TGTGCCAGCAGCGCGTGGGGACAGCGGGATTCACCCCTCCACTTT
clone size: .; D gene: .; V gene: TRBV28; J gene: TRBJ1-2; CDR3 protein: CASSPGSMQGNYGYTF; CDR3 DNA: TGTGCCAGCAGCCCCGGTTCTATGCAGGGTAACTATGGCTACACCTTC
clone size: once; D gene: .; V gene: TRBV5-1; J gene: TRBJ2-5; CDR3 protein: CASSLFPRQETQYF; CDR3 DNA: TGCGCCAGCAGCTTGTTTCCTAGACAGGAGACCCAGTACTTC
clone size: .; D gene: .; V gene: TRBV2; J gene: TRBJ2-3; CDR3 protein: CASRGLVTDTQYF; CDR3 DNA: TGTGCCAGCAGGGGTCTAGTCACAGATACGCAGTATTTT
clone size: .; D gene: .; V gene: TRBV6-1; J gene: TRBJ2-7; CDR3 protein: CASSYYPRGEQYF; CDR3 DNA: TGTGCCAGCAGTTATTATCCTAGGGGCGAGCAGTACTTC
clone size: .; D gene: TRBD1; V gene: TRBV28; J gene: TRBJ2-7; CDR3 protein: CASSFIDRGREQYF; CDR3 DNA: TGTGCCAGCAGTTTTATTGACAGGGGGAGGGAGCAGTACTTC
clone size: .; D gene: .; V gene: TRBV2; J gene: TRBJ1-1; CDR3 protein: CASRTSGPEAFF; CDR3 DNA: TGTGCCAGCAGGACCTCAGGGCCTGAAGCTTTCTTT
clone size: once; D gene: TRBD2; V gene: TRBV19; J gene: TRBJ2-1; CDR3 protein: CASSIWRGGTNNEQFF; CDR3 DNA: TGTGCCAGTAGTATATGGCGGGGGGGCACGAATAATGAGCAGTTCTTC
clone size: .; D gene: .; V gene: TRBV7-9; J gene: TRBJ1-3; CDR3 protein: CASSHPGGAGNTIYF; CDR3 DNA: TGTGCCAGCAGCCATCCCGGAGGGGCTGGAAACACCATATATTTT
clone size: .; D gene: .; V gene: TRBV24-1; J gene: TRBJ2-5; CDR3 protein: CATSDLHKGNYQETQYF; CDR3 DNA: TGTGCCACCAGTGATTTACACAAGGGGAACTACCAAGAGACCCAGTACTTC
clone size: .; D gene: TRBD2; V gene: TRBV5-1; J gene: TRBJ2-7; CDR3 protein: CASSLVRTSGGPPPLYYEQYF; CDR3 DNA: TGCGCCAGCAGCTTGGTTCGAACTAGCGGGGGACCCCCTCCGTTATACTACGAGCAGTACTTC
clone size: few; D gene: .; V gene: TRBV28; J gene: TRBJ2-7; CDR3 protein: CASTVLGDYEQYF; CDR3 DNA: TGTGCCAGCACGGTTTTAGGGGACTACGAGCAGTACTTC
clone size: .; D gene: .; V gene: TRBV5-1; J gene: TRBJ2-7; CDR3 protein: CASSLGTYDHEQYF; CDR3 DNA: TGCGCCAGCAGCTTGGGGACATACGACCACGAGCAGTACTTC
clone size: .; D gene: TRBD2; V gene: TRBV6-1; J gene: TRBJ2-2; CDR3 protein: CASSEALVGLAGTGELFF; CDR3 DNA: TGTGCCAGCAGTGAAGCGCTAGTTGGACTAGCGGGAACCGGGGAGCTGTTTTTT
clone size: few; D gene: TRBD1; V gene: TRBV12-3/TRBV12-4; J gene: TRBJ1-5; CDR3 protein: CASRGTGNQPQHF; CDR3 DNA: TGTGCCAGCAGAGGGACAGGCAATCAGCCCCAGCATTTT
clone size: .; D gene: .; V gene: TRBV9; J gene: TRBJ2-1; CDR3 protein: CASSITASSSYNEQFF; CDR3 DNA: TGTGCCAGCAGCATAACGGCCTCTAGCTCCTACAATGAGCAGTTCTTC
clone size: .; D gene: .; V gene: TRBV29-1; J gene: TRBJ1-2; CDR3 protein: CSGGDTNYGYTF; CDR3 DNA: TGCAGCGGAGGGGACACAAACTATGGCTACACCTTC
clone size: .; D gene: .; V gene: TRBV9; J gene: TRBJ2-3; CDR3 protein: CASTPGGTSTDTQYF; CDR3 DNA: TGTGCCAGCACCCCCGGCGGGACTAGCACAGATACGCAGTATTTT
clone size: .; D gene: .; V gene: TRBV7-6; J gene: TRBJ2-4; CDR3 protein: CASSLGRSGLAKNIQYF; CDR3 DNA: TGTGCCAGCAGCCTTGGACGCAGCGGACTAGCCAAAAACATTCAGTACTTC
clone size: once; D gene: TRBD1; V gene: TRBV19; J gene: TRBJ1-2; CDR3 protein: CASSISGTENYGYTF; CDR3 DNA: TGTGCCAGTAGTATATCCGGGACAGAAAACTATGGCTACACCTTC
clone size: .; D gene: .; V gene: TRBV2; J gene: TRBJ2-7; CDR3 protein: CASSVGNPSHEQYF; CDR3 DNA: TGTGCCAGCAGTGTTGGGAATCCTAGCCACGAGCAGTACTTC
clone size: few; D gene: TRBD1; V gene: TRBV7-2; J gene: TRBJ1-2; CDR3 protein: CASSLRTGGVYGYGYTF; CDR3 DNA: TGTGCCAGCAGCCTAAGGACAGGGGGCGTTTACGGATATGGCTACACCTTC
clone size: .; D gene: TRBD1; V gene: TRBV10-1; J gene: TRBJ2-4; CDR3 protein: CASSDQGEGKNIQYF; CDR3 DNA: TGCGCCAGCAGTGACCAGGGGGAAGGCAAAAACATTCAGTACTTC
clone size: .; D gene: TRBD1; V gene: TRBV7-9; J gene: TRBJ1-1; CDR3 protein: CASSLRSPGQAEAFF; CDR3 DNA: TGTGCCAGCAGCTTAAGGTCCCCGGGACAGGCTGAAGCTTTCTTT
clone size: .; D gene: TRBD1; V gene: TRBV27; J gene: TRBJ1-6; CDR3 protein: CASSLSFYRGNSPLHF; CDR3 DNA: TGTGCCAGCAGTTTATCGTTTTACAGGGGTAATTCACCCCTCCACTTT
clone size: .; D gene: TRBD2; V gene: TRBV28; J gene: TRBJ2-1; CDR3 protein: CASSFPSGGNSYNEQFF; CDR3 DNA: TGTGCCAGCAGTTTCCCTAGCGGTGGGAACTCCTACAATGAGCAGTTCTTC
clone size: .; D gene: .; V gene: TRBV9; J gene: TRBJ2-3; CDR3 protein: CASSVGAWVSAKRDTQYF; CDR3 DNA: TGTGCCAGCAGCGTAGGGGCATGGGTTTCAGCCAAACGAGATACGCAGTATTTT
clone size: .; D gene: TRBD2; V gene: TRBV18; J gene: TRBJ2-1; CDR3 protein: CASIRLAGGPSSYNEQFF; CDR3 DNA: TGTGCCAGCATTCGACTAGCGGGGGGCCCAAGCTCCTACAATGAGCAGTTCTTC
clone size: once; D gene: TRBD2; V gene: TRBV5-1; J gene: TRBJ2-3; CDR3 protein: CASSLISGGTDTQYF; CDR3 DNA: TGCGCCAGCAGCTTGATTAGCGGGGGGACAGATACGCAGTATTTT
clone size: .; D gene: .; V gene: TRBV9; J gene: TRBJ2-1; CDR3 protein: CASSGTGSVGEQFF; CDR3 DNA: TGTGCCAGCAGCGGAACAGGGAGTGTGGGTGAGCAGTTCTTC
clone size: .; D gene: TRBD1; V gene: TRBV4-1; J gene: TRBJ1-5; CDR3 protein: CASSLRGQNKAQHF; CDR3 DNA: TGCGCCAGCAGCCTAAGGGGGCAAAATAAGGCCCAGCATTTT
clone size: .; D gene: .; V gene: TRBV6-5; J gene: TRBJ2-7; CDR3 protein: CASRRGTYYEQYF; CDR3 DNA: TGTGCCAGCCGTAGGGGCACCTACTACGAGCAGTACTTC
clone size: .; D gene: TRBD1; V gene: TRBV27; J gene: TRBJ1-2; CDR3 protein: CASSPSRQGAVFYGYTF; CDR3 DNA: TGTGCCAGCAGTCCATCTCGACAGGGGGCGGTTTTTTATGGCTACACCTTC
clone size: .; D gene: TRBD1; V gene: TRBV6-5; J gene: TRBJ1-6; CDR3 protein: CASSLLTGGHSPLHF; CDR3 DNA: TGTGCCAGCAGTCTCTTGACAGGGGGACATTCACCCCTCCACTTT
clone size: .; D gene: .; V gene: TRBV7-9; J gene: TRBJ1-6; CDR3 protein: CAGRQEYHNSPLHF; CDR3 DNA: TGTGCCGGGAGACAGGAGTACCATAATTCACCCCTCCACTTT